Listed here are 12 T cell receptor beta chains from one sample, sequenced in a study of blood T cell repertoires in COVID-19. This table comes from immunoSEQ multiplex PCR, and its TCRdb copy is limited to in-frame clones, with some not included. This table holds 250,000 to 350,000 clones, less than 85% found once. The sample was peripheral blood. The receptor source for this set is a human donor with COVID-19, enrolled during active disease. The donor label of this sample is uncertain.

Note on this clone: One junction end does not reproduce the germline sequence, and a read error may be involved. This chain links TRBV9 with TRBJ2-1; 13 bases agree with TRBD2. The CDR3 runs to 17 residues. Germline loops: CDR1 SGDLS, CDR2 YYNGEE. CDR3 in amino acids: CASRVAEGLAGVNEQFF. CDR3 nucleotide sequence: TGTGCCAGCAGAGTAGCGGAAGGACTAGCGGGAGTCAATGAGCAGTTCTTC.

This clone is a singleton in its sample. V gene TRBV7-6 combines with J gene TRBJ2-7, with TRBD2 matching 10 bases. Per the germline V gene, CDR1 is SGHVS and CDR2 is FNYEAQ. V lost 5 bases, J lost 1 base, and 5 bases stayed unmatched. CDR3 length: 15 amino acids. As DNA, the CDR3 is TGTGCCAGCAGCCAGGGACTAGCGCTGTCCTACGAGCAGTACTTC. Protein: CASSQGLALSYEQYF.

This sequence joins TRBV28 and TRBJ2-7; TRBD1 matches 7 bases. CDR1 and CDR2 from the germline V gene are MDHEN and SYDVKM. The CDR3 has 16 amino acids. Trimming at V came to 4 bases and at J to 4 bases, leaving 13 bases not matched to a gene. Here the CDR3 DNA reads TGTGCCAGCAGTTCTCCCGTCCTGACAGGGAAATACGAGCAGTACTTC. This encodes CASSSPVLTGKYEQYF.

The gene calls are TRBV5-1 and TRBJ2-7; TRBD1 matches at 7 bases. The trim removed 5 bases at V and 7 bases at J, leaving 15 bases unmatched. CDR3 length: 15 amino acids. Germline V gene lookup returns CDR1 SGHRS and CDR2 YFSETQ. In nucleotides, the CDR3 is TGCGCCAGCAGTGCCAGGGCAGGGGGATCGGGGGAGCAGTACTTC. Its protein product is CASSARAGGSGEQYF.

The CDR3 nucleotides read TGTGCCAGCAGCCAAGATATGGACAGAGGCTACACCTTC. The encoded protein is CASSQDMDRGYTF. This chain connects TRBV14 to TRBJ1-2; D is perhaps TRBD1 (6 bases). This CDR3 comprises 13 residues. Trimming took 0 bases from V and 8 from J, leaving 10 bases between them. The germline CDR1 and CDR2 sequences are SGHDN and FVKESK. Full variable domain (rest looked up from reference TRBV14 and TRBJ1-2): EAGVTQFPSHSVIEKGQTVTLRCDPISGHDNLYWYRRVMGKEIKFLLHFVKESKQDESGMPNNRFLAERTGGTYSTLKVQPAELEDSGVYFCASSQDMDRGYTFGSGTRLTVV.

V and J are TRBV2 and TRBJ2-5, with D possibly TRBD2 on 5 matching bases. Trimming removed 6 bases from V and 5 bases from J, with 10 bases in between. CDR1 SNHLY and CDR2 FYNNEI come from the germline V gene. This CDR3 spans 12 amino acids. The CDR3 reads CASRLGGETQYF. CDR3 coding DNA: TGTGCCAGCAGACTAGGTGGGGAGACCCAGTACTTC.

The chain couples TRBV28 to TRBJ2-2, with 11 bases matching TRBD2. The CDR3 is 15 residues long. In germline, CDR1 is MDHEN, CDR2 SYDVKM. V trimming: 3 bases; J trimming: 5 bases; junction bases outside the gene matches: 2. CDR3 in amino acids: CASSFSGRGTGELFF. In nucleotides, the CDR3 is TGTGCCAGCAGTTTTAGCGGGAGGGGGACCGGGGAGCTGTTTTTT.

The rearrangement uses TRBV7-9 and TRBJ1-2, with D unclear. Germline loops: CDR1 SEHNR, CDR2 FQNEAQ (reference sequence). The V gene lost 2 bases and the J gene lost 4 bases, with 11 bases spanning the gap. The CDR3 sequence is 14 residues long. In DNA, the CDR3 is TGTGCCAGCAGCTTACCACGGAGCGCCTATGGCTACACCTTC. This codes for CASSLPRSAYGYTF.

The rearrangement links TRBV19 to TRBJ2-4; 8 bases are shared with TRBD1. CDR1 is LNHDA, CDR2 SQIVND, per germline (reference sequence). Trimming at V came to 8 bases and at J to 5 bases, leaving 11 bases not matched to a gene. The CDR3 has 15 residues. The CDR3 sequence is CASAPARGQQNIQYF. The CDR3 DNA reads TGTGCCAGTGCGCCCGCCAGGGGGCAACAAAACATTCAGTACTTC.

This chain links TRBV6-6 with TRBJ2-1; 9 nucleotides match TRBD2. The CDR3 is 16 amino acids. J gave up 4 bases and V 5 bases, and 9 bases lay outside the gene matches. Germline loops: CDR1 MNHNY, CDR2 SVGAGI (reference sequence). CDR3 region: CASSRLAATRYNEQFF. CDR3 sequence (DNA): TGTGCCAGCAGTCGACTAGCGGCGACCCGATACAATGAGCAGTTCTTC.

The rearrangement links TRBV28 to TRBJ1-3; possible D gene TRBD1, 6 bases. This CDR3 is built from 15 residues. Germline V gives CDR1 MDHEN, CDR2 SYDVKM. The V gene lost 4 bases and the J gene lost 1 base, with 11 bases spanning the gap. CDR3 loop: CASSSWTDSGNTIYF. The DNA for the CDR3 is TGTGCCAGCAGTTCCTGGACAGATTCTGGAAACACCATATATTTT. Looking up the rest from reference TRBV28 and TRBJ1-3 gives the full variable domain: DVKVTQSSRYLVKRTGEKVFLECVQDMDHENMFWYRQDPGLGLRLIYFSYDVKMKEKGDIPEGYSVSREKKERFSLILESASTNQTSMYLCASSSWTDSGNTIYFGEGSWLTVV.

CDR3 in amino acids: CASSQAGHEQFF. CDR3 bases: TGTGCCAGCAGCCAAGCGGGCCATGAGCAGTTCTTC. J is TRBJ2-1 and V is TRBV12-3 or TRBV12-4; D may be TRBD2 (6 bases). The CDR3 contains 12 residues. V lost 6 bases to trimming and J lost 8 bases, with 11 bases between them.